This TCR beta chain was retrieved from a study of blood T cell repertoires in COVID-19. The wider study: There were acute and convalescent COVID-19 samples, and they came from the United States, Italy and Spain. T cells, B-cell-depleted T cells, or PBMCs provided the cDNA or gDNA that served as material.

Using immunoSEQ multiplex PCR, the repertoire was profiled, and TCRdb retains in-frame clones only, with some absent. The sample has some 220,000 clones; nearly 90% are singletons. In germline, CDR1 is LNHNV, CDR2 YYDKDF (reference sequence). The CDR3 runs to 17 residues. V lost 0 bases and J 5 bases, leaving 16 bases between the germline ends. This receptor was obtained from a young woman who had recovered from COVID-19. The genes are TRBV15 and TRBJ1-4, with a weak D call TRBD1 (6 bases). Sequencing was done on a sample of peripheral blood. CDR3 bases: TGTGCCACCAGCAGAGATCCGGTGGATACAGGGAATGAAAAACTGTTTTTT. Protein sequence: CATSRDPVDTGNEKLFF.